This is a list of T cell receptor beta chains from one sample in a study of cytomegalovirus exposure and HLA in healthy donors. Produced via immunoSEQ multiplex PCR; TCRdb's table is partial and in-frame only. This sample carries about 230,000 clones, around 89% of them seen once, and the ten largest clones take less than 1.2%. Sequencing used PBMCs. Receptors were obtained from a woman aged 18 to 35 in good health and CMV-seronegative. Both conserved end residues are trimmed from each CDR3. The D gene is left open where the match is weak.

j_call d_call v_call cdr3_aa
TRBJ2-3 - TRBV10-1 ASSEVGTDTQY
TRBJ2-7 - TRBV10-3 AISESAGETYEQY
TRBJ2-1 - TRBV30 AWSIADEQF
TRBJ2-5 TRBD2 TRBV6-4 ASSEEGLAGETQY
TRBJ2-7 TRBD2 TRBV11-3 ASSPPRLAGDYEQY
TRBJ2-2 TRBD1 TRBV10-2 ASRAPWDREPGELF
TRBJ2-7 TRBD2 TRBV2 ASSEAGGGYEQY
TRBJ2-1 TRBD2 TRBV11-2 ASSLVLAGVYNEQF
TRBJ2-7 TRBD2 TRBV7-2 ASSLGLGTSIAHEQY
TRBJ2-5 - TRBV11-2 ASSLVGTQY
TRBJ1-2 - TRBV19 ASSISGTGSYT
TRBJ2-5 - TRBV27 ASCRLAGETQY
TRBJ2-2 TRBD1 TRBV6-5 ASSSDRETGELF
TRBJ2-5 TRBD2 TRBV7-7 ASSLVGLAGETQY
TRBJ1-2 TRBD1 TRBV4-1 ASSQTLRTGLSNYGYT
TRBJ1-5 - TRBV5-1 ASSLGDLPNQPQH